One sample yielded the 21 T cell receptor beta chains listed below, sequenced in a study of vaccination and CD4 T cells after COVID-19. Described treatment: approximately nine-day PBMC culture with coronavirus spike peptide pools or control peptides (ViraFEST assay). These receptors' antigens are unknown. Researchers used the Oncomine TCR Beta short-read assay to sequence DNA from cultured CD4+ T cells. In TCRdb, the PCR reads were re-called with MiXCR into one record per CDR3 protein. The table includes 10,000 to 12,000 distinct CDR3 sequences, under 75% detected once. Sequencing used CD4+ T cells from blood, cultured in vitro. The receptors shown here come from a human donor who had recovered from COVID-19.

The CDR3 bases are TGCAGTGCTAGGCCTAGCGGGAGGCAGACCCAGTACTTC. Residues: CSARPSGRQTQYF. The chain uses TRBV20-1 and TRBJ2-5; 11 positions match TRBD2. V lost 3 bases and J lost 6; bases outside the gene matches: 3. The CDR3 has 13 residues. CDR1 is DFQATT, CDR2 SNEGSKA, per germline (reference sequence).

This chain uses TRBV19 with TRBJ2-3; possibly TRBD2 for D (5 bases). This CDR3 has 13 residues. Germline V gene sequence: CDR1 LNHDA, CDR2 SQIVND (reference sequence). V was pared by 3 bases and J by 4 bases, with 8 bases between. The CDR3 region is CASSMLGADTQYF. CDR3 DNA sequence: TGTGCCAGTAGTATGCTCGGGGCAGATACGCAGTATTTT.

This sequence joins TRBV9 and TRBJ1-6; D is unclear. CDR3 length: 16 amino acids. From germline, CDR1 is SGDLS and CDR2 YYNGEE. Between the trimmed V and J ends, which lost 4 bases and 2 bases, there was a span of 13 bases. For the CDR3, the DNA is TGTGCCAGCAGCCCAAGGAGATTCACCTATAATTCACCCCTCCACTTT. Translating gives CASSPRRFTYNSPLHF.

This chain links TRBV7-2 with TRBJ2-1; TRBD2 matches 10 bases. The V segment lost 1 base and the J segment 8 bases; nucleotides outside the gene matches: 5. The CDR3 loop spans 15 amino acids. From germline, CDR1 is SGHTA and CDR2 FQGNSA. CDR3 residues: CASSLEAGGPHEQFF. CDR3 DNA sequence: TGTGCCAGCAGCTTAGAAGCGGGAGGGCCCCATGAGCAGTTCTTC.

A few counts support this clonotype. V usage is TRBV15 and J usage is TRBJ2-7; 7 bases fit TRBD1. V gave up 5 bases and J gave up 5 bases; unmatched junction bases: 9. Germline lookup yields CDR1 LNHNV and CDR2 YYDKDF (reference sequence). CDR3 length: 14 amino acids. The chain's CDR3 is CATSGGQEFDEQYF. CDR3 nucleotide sequence: TGTGCCACCAGCGGAGGACAGGAGTTCGACGAGCAGTACTTC.

The rearrangement joins TRBV6-1 to TRBJ2-1; TRBD2 matches at 9 bases. V shed 8 bases, J shed 6 bases, and the junction held 8 bases outside the gene matches. Germline-derived CDR1 and CDR2 are MNHNS and SASEGT. This CDR3 region has 14 residues. For the CDR3, the DNA is TGTGCCAGCTCTAGGCTAGCGGGACGCAATGAGCAGTTCTTC. Its protein product is CASSRLAGRNEQFF.

The genes are TRBV19 and TRBJ2-5; D gene uncertain. V lost 1 base and J lost 3, with 6 bases in between. The CDR3 has 13 residues. CDR1 is LNHDA, CDR2 SQIVND, per germline (reference sequence). The CDR3 region has the DNA TGTGCCAGTAGTATAGTGGGAAAAGAGACCCAGTACTTC. Protein: CASSIVGKETQYF.

This clonotype has a handful of counts. The chain is built from TRBV15 and TRBJ2-5; the D is unclear. Trimming stripped 0 bases from V and 3 bases from J, with 2 bases between. This CDR3 comprises 12 residues. Germline assignment: CDR1 LNHNV and CDR2 YYDKDF (reference sequence). The CDR3 sequence: CATSREKETQYF. CDR3 in DNA: TGTGCCACCAGCAGAGAAAAAGAGACCCAGTACTTC.

This clonotype has a handful of counts. The chain combines TRBV24-1 with TRBJ2-1; D is tentatively TRBD1 or TRBD2 (5 bases each). The CDR3 length is 17 residues. Germline loops: CDR1 KGHDR, CDR2 SFDVKD. With 4 bases removed from V and 6 bases from J, the gap between germline ends came to 21 bases. The chain's CDR3 is CATSDPNPGRWVNEQFF. The CDR3 DNA is TGTGCCACCAGTGACCCCAACCCGGGGCGGTGGGTCAATGAGCAGTTCTTC.

The rearrangement links TRBV2 to TRBJ1-5, with D tentatively TRBD1 (5 bases). CDR1 is SNHLY and CDR2 is FYNNEI in the germline V gene. This CDR3 is built from 14 residues. The ends were cut back, 4 bases at V and 6 bases at J, with 13 bases in the middle. CDR3 sequence reads: CASSGETEGQPQHF. The CDR3 DNA is TGTGCCAGCAGTGGAGAGACAGAGGGTCAGCCCCAGCATTTT.

This clonotype was detected once. The rearrangement links TRBV5-1 to TRBJ2-3; no definite D call. Between the trimmed V and J ends, which lost 1 base and 4 bases, there was a span of 10 bases. The germline CDR1 and CDR2 sequences are SGHRS and YFSETQ. This CDR3 has 14 residues. Here the CDR3 reads CASSLRIVSDTQYF. In DNA, the CDR3 is TGCGCCAGCAGCTTGCGGATTGTGTCAGATACGCAGTATTTT.

This clonotype is medium-sized in the sample. The chain is built from TRBV30 and TRBJ2-5; 11 bases fit TRBD1. Looked up from germline, CDR1 is GTSNPN and CDR2 is SVGIG (reference sequence). V dropped 3 bases and J dropped 5; count of bases not matched to a gene: 5. The CDR3 runs 14 residues. CDR3 coding DNA: TGTGCCTGGAGGGACAGGGGGCGAGGGGAGACCCAGTACTTC. Protein sequence: CAWRDRGRGETQYF.

This sequence joins TRBV10-3 and TRBJ2-1; unclear D gene. Germline V gene lookup returns CDR1 ENHRY and CDR2 SYGVKD. Trimming stripped 4 bases from V and 1 base from J, with 8 bases between. The CDR3 contains 14 residues. CDR3 sequence reads: CAISANPSYNEQFF. CDR3 DNA: TGTGCCATCAGTGCCAACCCGTCCTACAATGAGCAGTTCTTC.

The V gene is TRBV6-4, the J gene TRBJ2-3, with D possibly being TRBD2 (5 bases). This CDR3 is built from 15 residues. V lost 0 bases, J lost 4 bases, and 11 bases lay in between. Germline CDR1 is MRHNA and CDR2 is SNTAGT. CDR3 in DNA: TGTGCCAGCAGTGACTCGAGTGGAGCGGCAGATACGCAGTATTTT. Translation: CASSDSSGAADTQYF.

This clonotype was found once. This rearrangement joins TRBV2 to TRBJ1-2; 7 bases line up with TRBD1. Germline CDR1 and CDR2: SNHLY and FYNNEI. J gave up 4 bases and V 7 bases, and 9 bases lay outside the gene matches. The CDR3 has 14 residues. CDR3 bases: TGTGCCAGCATTAGACAGGGTCGAGGCTATGGCTACACCTTC. Protein sequence: CASIRQGRGYGYTF.

The chain has TRBV15 and TRBJ1-5; 8 bases map to TRBD1. Germline V gene lookup returns CDR1 LNHNV and CDR2 YYDKDF (reference sequence). The CDR3 sequence is 16 residues long. J lost 6 bases, V lost 0 bases, and 7 bases had no gene match. The CDR3 nucleotides are TGTGCCACCAGCAGAGATCCAGGACAGGGAGGTCAGCCCCAGCATTTT. Encoded protein: CATSRDPGQGGQPQHF.

The rearrangement uses TRBV20-1 and TRBJ2-1, with 7 positions matching TRBD1. CDR1 DFQATT and CDR2 SNEGSKA come from the germline V gene (reference sequence). V dropped 3 bases and J dropped 9; count of bases not matched to a gene: 17. The CDR3 sequence is 16 residues long. CDR3 nucleotides: TGCAGTGCTAGCTCCCAAATCTACAGGGGTGATGGTGAGCAGTTCTTC. Translating it yields CSASSQIYRGDGEQFF.

This clonotype has only a few counts. The chain joins TRBV11-3 to TRBJ2-2, with D uncertain. The CDR3 length is 14 residues. CDR1 is SGHNT and CDR2 is YENEEA in the germline V gene. Trimming cost V 0 bases and J 5 bases, with 7 bases left between them. The CDR3 loop reads CASSLDPATGELFF. DNA of the CDR3: TGTGCCAGCAGCTTAGATCCCGCTACCGGGGAGCTGTTTTTT.

The chain couples TRBV12-3 or TRBV12-4 to TRBJ1-3; 9 bases match TRBD1. V dropped 6 bases and J dropped 2; count of bases not matched to a gene: 5. CDR3 size: 15 residues. The CDR3 loop is CASSLTGGPGNTIYF. In DNA, the CDR3 is TGTGCCAGCAGCCTGACAGGGGGTCCTGGAAACACCATATATTTT.

The chain links TRBV6-5 to TRBJ2-2, with D perhaps TRBD2 (6 bases). The V gene's germline CDR1 is MNHEY and CDR2 SVGAGI. Trimming took 2 bases from V and 3 from J, leaving 16 bases between them. The CDR3 covers 17 residues. CDR3 sequence: CASSYRTTMTDTGELFF. The CDR3 coding sequence is TGTGCCAGCAGTTACCGGACTACGATGACTGACACCGGGGAGCTGTTTTTT.

V is TRBV20-1 and J is TRBJ2-3; the match to TRBD2 covers 9 bases. The CDR3 totals 16 residues. In germline, CDR1 is DFQATT, CDR2 SNEGSKA (reference sequence). The ends lost 6 bases at V and 4 bases at J; junction bases unmatched: 14. CDR3 coding DNA: TGCAGTGCCCTTGAGTCAGGTAGCGGGAGCTCAGATACGCAGTATTTT. This encodes CSALESGSGSSDTQYF.